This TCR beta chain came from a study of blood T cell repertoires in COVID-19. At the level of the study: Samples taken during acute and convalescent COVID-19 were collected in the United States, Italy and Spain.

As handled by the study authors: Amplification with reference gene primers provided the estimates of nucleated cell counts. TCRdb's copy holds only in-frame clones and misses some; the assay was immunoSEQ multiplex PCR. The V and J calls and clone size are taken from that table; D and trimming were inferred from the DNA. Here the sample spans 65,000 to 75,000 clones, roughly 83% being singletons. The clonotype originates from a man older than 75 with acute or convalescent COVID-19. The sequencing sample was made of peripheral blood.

The CDR3 region is CASSEGRRLNQPQHF. The CDR3 bases are TGTGCCAGCAGTGAAGGGCGCCGACTAAATCAGCCCCAGCATTTT. J is TRBJ1-5 and V is TRBV6-1; D call uncertain. CDR3 length equals 15 residues. V was shortened by 1 base and J by 4 bases, with 11 bases between the two germline ends. Germline CDR1 reads MNHNS; CDR2 reads SASEGT.